The rows below give T cell receptor beta chains drawn from one sample of a study of glioma-infiltrating T cells. TCRdb re-called the multiplex PCR reads with MiXCR, one entry per CDR3 protein. The sample lists some 150,000 distinct CDR3 sequences; 35% to 50% were seen once. The specimen sequenced was glioma tissue, nonneoplastic brain tissue, or PBMCs (not recorded which). These receptors were collected from a human donor with low-grade glioma or glioblastoma, undergoing nonglioma brain surgery, or in good health (not recorded which). Both conserved end residues are part of each CDR3. D genes are given only for firm matches. Only some rows state a clone size, as once, few, many or a class for expanded clones.

size	V	J	D	CDR3	DNA
NA	TRBV6-2/TRBV6-3	TRBJ1-1	NA	CAVSQEENTEAFF	TGTGCCGTCAGTCAAGAAGAGAACACTGAAGCTTTCTTT
few	TRBV14	TRBJ1-5	NA	CASSPLFEPQHF	TGTGCCAGCAGCCCCCTGTTTGAGCCCCAGCATTTT
NA	TRBV7-8	TRBJ2-5	TRBD2	CASSLVGGGPTESQYF	TGTGCCAGCAGCTTAGTTGGGGGAGGGCCGACAGAGTCCCAGTACTTC
few	TRBV3-1	TRBJ2-6	NA	CASSQRASGANVLTF	TGTGCCAGCAGCCAACGGGCCTCTGGGGCCAACGTCCTGACTTTC
few	TRBV4-2	TRBJ2-5	TRBD2	CASRRSGGEETQYF	TGTGCCAGCAGGCGGAGCGGGGGGGAAGAGACCCAGTACTTC
NA	TRBV2	TRBJ2-6	TRBD1	CARSDQGAVAGANVLTF	TGTGCCAGAAGCGATCAGGGGGCTGTGGCTGGGGCCAACGTCCTGACTTTC
few	TRBV6-1	TRBJ1-1	NA	CASSYGGVTEAFF	TGTGCCAGCAGTTATGGAGGGGTCACTGAAGCTTTCTTT
few	TRBV24-1	TRBJ2-3	TRBD2	CATSDGLAATSTDTQYF	TGTGCCACCAGTGACGGACTAGCGGCAACTAGCACAGATACGCAGTATTTT
NA	TRBV20-1	TRBJ1-5	NA	CSARDGQAGDQPQHF	TGCAGTGCTAGAGATGGCCAGGCCGGGGATCAGCCCCAGCATTTT
NA	TRBV2	TRBJ2-1	NA	CASIAEVEQFF	TGTGCCAGTATAGCGGAAGTTGAGCAGTTCTTC
few	TRBV7-6	TRBJ2-3	TRBD1	CASSPLDRGGLTDTQYF	TGTGCCAGCAGCCCCCTCGACAGGGGCGGACTCACAGATACGCAGTATTTT
NA	TRBV7-8	TRBJ1-1	NA	CANLRRPGDTEAFF	TGTGCCAACCTAAGGAGGCCCGGGGACACTGAAGCTTTCTTT
NA	TRBV3-1	TRBJ2-7	TRBD2	CASSQGLAGSSYEQYF	TGTGCCAGCAGCCAGGGACTAGCGGGGTCCTCCTACGAGCAGTACTTC
many	TRBV20-1	TRBJ1-2	NA	CSARDDGFGYGYTF	TGCAGTGCTAGAGATGACGGGTTCGGCTATGGCTACACCTTC
many	TRBV6-1	TRBJ2-1	NA	CASSEWFSSYNEQFF	TGTGCCAGCAGTGAATGGTTTAGCTCCTACAATGAGCAGTTCTTC
few	TRBV6-6	TRBJ2-7	TRBD2	CASSYPRGGEQYF	TGTGCCAGCAGTTACCCCCGGGGGGGCGAGCAGTACTTC
few	TRBV6-1	TRBJ1-6	TRBD1	CASSLTGEGNSPLHF	TGTGCCAGCAGCCTGACAGGGGAGGGTAATTCACCCCTCCACTTT
NA	TRBV24-1	TRBJ1-1	NA	CATSDLGGEAFF	TGTGCCACCAGTGATTTGGGCGGTGAAGCTTTCTTT
NA	TRBV7-2	TRBJ2-1	NA	CASSGLGNEQFF	TGTGCCAGCAGCGGCCTTGGAAATGAGCAGTTCTTC
many	TRBV6-6	TRBJ2-5	NA	CASSYSQRLQETQYF	TGTGCCAGCAGTTACTCGCAACGTCTTCAAGAGACCCAGTACTTC
NA	TRBV6-2/TRBV6-3	TRBJ2-7	TRBD1	CASSSDRASYEQYF	TGTGCCAGCAGTTCCGACAGGGCCTCCTACGAGCAGTACTTC
NA	TRBV27	TRBJ1-1	NA	CASSPRPALNTEAFF	TGTGCCAGCAGTCCCCGGCCGGCCCTGAACACTGAAGCTTTCTTT
few	TRBV4-1	TRBJ2-7	NA	CASSQSLVSYEQYF	TGCGCCAGCAGCCAGTCCCTAGTCTCCTACGAGCAGTACTTC
NA	TRBV7-6	TRBJ2-1	NA	CASSSPKGRSYNEQFF	TGTGCCAGCAGCTCGCCAAAGGGACGCTCCTACAATGAGCAGTTCTTC
NA	TRBV6-1	TRBJ2-2	TRBD1	CASMLRGPDTGELFF	TGTGCCAGCATGTTGAGGGGGCCGGACACCGGGGAGCTGTTTTTT
NA	TRBV4-2	TRBJ1-5	TRBD1	CASSQGDRGQQPQHF	TGTGCCAGCAGCCAGGGGGACAGGGGGCAGCAGCCCCAGCATTTT
NA	TRBV6-6	TRBJ1-5	NA	CASRDTSQPQHF	TGTGCCTCCCGGGACACAAGTCAGCCCCAGCATTTT
NA	TRBV18	TRBJ1-1	TRBD1	CASSPPTGSTTEAFF	TGTGCCAGCTCACCACCGACAGGGTCGACCACTGAAGCTTTCTTT
NA	TRBV28	TRBJ1-5	NA	CVSREPQLRTASNQPQHF	TGTGTCAGCCGAGAACCCCAACTGCGGACTGCTAGCAATCAGCCCCAGCATTTT
few	TRBV27	TRBJ1-2	NA	CASSLTGTGYTF	TGTGCCAGCAGTTTAACAGGGACCGGCTACACCTTC
NA	TRBV6-1	TRBJ1-1	NA	CASSPGGGNTEAFF	TGTGCCAGCAGTCCCGGAGGTGGTAACACTGAAGCTTTCTTT
NA	TRBV15	TRBJ2-2	NA	CATSREGPKAGELFF	TGTGCCACCAGCAGAGAGGGCCCGAAGGCCGGGGAGCTGTTTTTT
NA	TRBV20-1	TRBJ2-7	NA	CSAREGITHYEQYF	TGCAGTGCTAGAGAAGGGATAACCCACTACGAGCAGTACTTC
NA	TRBV2	TRBJ2-7	TRBD1	CASTPDRFLEQYF	TGTGCCAGCACCCCGGACAGGTTCTTAGAGCAGTACTTC
NA	TRBV10-2	TRBJ2-3	NA	CASSEEGSTDTQYF	TGCGCCAGCAGTGAGGAGGGTAGCACAGATACGCAGTATTTT
few	TRBV27	TRBJ2-7	NA	CASSESVGSYEQYF	TGTGCCAGCAGTGAAAGCGTCGGGTCCTACGAGCAGTACTTC
NA	TRBV4-1	TRBJ2-7	NA	CASSLTGTTYEQYF	TGCGCCAGCAGCCTTACCGGGACGACCTACGAGCAGTACTTC
NA	TRBV20-1	TRBJ2-7	NA	CSARDSGTYEQYF	TGCAGTGCTAGAGATTCCGGGACCTACGAGCAGTACTTC
NA	TRBV4-1	TRBJ1-2	NA	CASSQVQQVGYTF	TGCGCCAGCAGCCAAGTCCAGCAGGTTGGCTACACCTTC
NA	TRBV28	TRBJ1-6	NA	CASSERTVGYSPLHF	TGTGCCAGCAGTGAGAGGACAGTGGGTTATTCACCCCTCCACTTT
few	TRBV28	TRBJ1-1	TRBD1	CASRTNYRGGVNTEAFF	TGTGCCAGCAGGACTAACTACAGGGGTGGAGTGAACACTGAAGCTTTCTTT
NA	TRBV12-5	TRBJ2-3	NA	CASAVGGLTDTQYF	TGTGCTAGTGCTGTCGGGGGCCTCACAGATACGCAGTATTTT
NA	TRBV27	TRBJ2-1	TRBD2	CASRNLAGGGEQFF	TGTGCCAGCAGAAATCTAGCGGGGGGGGGTGAGCAGTTCTTC
few	TRBV12-5	TRBJ2-1	NA	CASGLVLSGTYNEQFF	TGTGCTAGTGGTTTGGTACTAAGCGGAACATACAATGAGCAGTTCTTC
few	TRBV6-6	TRBJ1-2	NA	CASSYGTGSRLGYTF	TGTGCCAGCAGTTACGGAACAGGCAGTCGCTTAGGCTACACCTTC
NA	TRBV6-1	TRBJ1-6	NA	CASSPGTEHSPLHF	TGTGCCAGCAGTCCCGGGACGGAGCATTCACCCCTCCACTTT
few	TRBV4-2	TRBJ1-2	TRBD1	CASSQGDRTNYGYTF	TGTGCCAGCAGCCAAGGGGACAGGACTAACTATGGCTACACCTTC
few	TRBV20-1	TRBJ1-1	TRBD1	CSAPRQGANTEAFF	TGCAGTGCTCCACGACAGGGGGCGAACACTGAAGCTTTCTTT